Sequencing of this TCR beta chain was carried out in a study of T cells in Graves' hyperthyroidism and ophthalmopathy. Study at large: It was at initial diagnosis, before any treatment, that peripheral blood was collected. General observations from the study: Appearing also in blood were most of the thyroid clonotypes expanded above 0.001.

TCR beta CDR3 sequences were amplified from RNA transcripts. Researchers ran a first-round RT-PCR on the TCR CDR3 using the HTBI primer set. TCRdb called the multiplex PCR reads again in MiXCR, with one record for every CDR3 protein. Of around 50,000 distinct CDR3 sequences in the sample, approximately 52% are singletons; the top ten hold roughly 9.1%. Per germline, CDR1 SGHRS and CDR2 YFSETQ. The CDR3 is 14 amino acids. V dropped 2 bases and J dropped 4 bases, with 12 bases sitting between them. This clonotype appeared once. Its antigen is not known. The TCR originated in a woman aged 45-65 years with Graves' ophthalmopathy. The chain recombines TRBV5-1 with TRBJ1-1; no clear D gene. The sequenced material came from blood. The CDR3 sequence is CASSFRAGSTEAFF. In DNA, the CDR3 is TGCGCCAGCAGCTTTAGGGCGGGGAGCACTGAAGCTTTCTTT.